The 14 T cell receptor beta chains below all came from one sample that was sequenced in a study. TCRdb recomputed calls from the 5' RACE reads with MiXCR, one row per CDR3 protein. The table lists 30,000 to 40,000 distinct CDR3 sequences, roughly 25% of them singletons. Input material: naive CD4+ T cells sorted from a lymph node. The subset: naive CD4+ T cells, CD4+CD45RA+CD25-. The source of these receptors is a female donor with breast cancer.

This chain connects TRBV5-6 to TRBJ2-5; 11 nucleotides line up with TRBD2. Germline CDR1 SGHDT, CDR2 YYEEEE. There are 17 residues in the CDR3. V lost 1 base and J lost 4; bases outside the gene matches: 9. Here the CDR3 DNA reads TGTGCCAGCAGCTTGTGGCTAGCGGGGGGCCTTGGAGAGACCCAGTACTTC. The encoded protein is CASSLWLAGGLGETQYF.

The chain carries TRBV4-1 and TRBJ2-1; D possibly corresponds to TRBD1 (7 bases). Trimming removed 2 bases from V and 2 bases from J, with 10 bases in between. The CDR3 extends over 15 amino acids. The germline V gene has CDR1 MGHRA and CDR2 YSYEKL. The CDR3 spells CASSQQGGPYNEQFF. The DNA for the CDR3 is TGCGCCAGCAGCCAACAGGGGGGCCCCTACAATGAGCAGTTCTTC.

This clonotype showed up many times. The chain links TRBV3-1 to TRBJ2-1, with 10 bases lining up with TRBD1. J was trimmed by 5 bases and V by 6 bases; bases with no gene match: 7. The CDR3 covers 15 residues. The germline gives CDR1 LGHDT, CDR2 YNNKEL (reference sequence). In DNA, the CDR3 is TGTGCCAGCAGTGAGGGACAGGGGCGTAACAATGAGCAGTTCTTC. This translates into CASSEGQGRNNEQFF.

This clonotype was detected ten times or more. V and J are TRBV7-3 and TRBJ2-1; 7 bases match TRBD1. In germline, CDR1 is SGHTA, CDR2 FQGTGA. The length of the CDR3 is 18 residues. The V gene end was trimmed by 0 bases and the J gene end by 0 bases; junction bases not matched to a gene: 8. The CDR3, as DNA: TGTGCCAGCAGCTTAACTCCCGGGACAGCTACCTCCTACAATGAGCAGTTCTTC. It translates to CASSLTPGTATSYNEQFF.

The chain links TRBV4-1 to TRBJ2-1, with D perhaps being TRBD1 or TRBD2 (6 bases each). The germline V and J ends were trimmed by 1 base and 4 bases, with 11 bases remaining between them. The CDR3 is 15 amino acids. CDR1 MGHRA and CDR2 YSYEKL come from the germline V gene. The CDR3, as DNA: TGCGCCAGCAGCCAAGGGGCGGGGACATACAATGAGCAGTTCTTC. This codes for CASSQGAGTYNEQFF.

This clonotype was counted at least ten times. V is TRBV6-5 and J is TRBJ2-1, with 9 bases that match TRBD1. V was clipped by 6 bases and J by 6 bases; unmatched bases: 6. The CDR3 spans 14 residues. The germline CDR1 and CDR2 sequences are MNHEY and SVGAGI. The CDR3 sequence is CASSRQGERNEQFF. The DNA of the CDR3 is TGTGCCAGCAGCAGACAGGGGGAGCGCAATGAGCAGTTCTTC.

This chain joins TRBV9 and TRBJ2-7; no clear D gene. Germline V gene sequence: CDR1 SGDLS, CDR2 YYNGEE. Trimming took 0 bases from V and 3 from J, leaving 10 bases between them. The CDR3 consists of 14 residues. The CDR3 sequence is CASSVGLGVYEQYF. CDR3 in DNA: TGTGCCAGCAGCGTAGGGTTAGGCGTCTACGAGCAGTACTTC. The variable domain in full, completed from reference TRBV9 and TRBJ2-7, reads DSGVTQTPKHLITATGQRVTLRCSPRSGDLSVYWYQQSLDQGLQFLIQYYNGEERAKGNILERFSAQQFPDLHSELNLSSLELGDSALYFCASSVGLGVYEQYFGPGTRLTVT.

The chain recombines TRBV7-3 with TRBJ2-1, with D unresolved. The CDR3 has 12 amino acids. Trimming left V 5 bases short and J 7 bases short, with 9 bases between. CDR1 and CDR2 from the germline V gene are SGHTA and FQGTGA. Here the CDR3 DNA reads TGTGCCAGCAGCCCCGCCGGAAATGAGCAGTTCTTC. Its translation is CASSPAGNEQFF.

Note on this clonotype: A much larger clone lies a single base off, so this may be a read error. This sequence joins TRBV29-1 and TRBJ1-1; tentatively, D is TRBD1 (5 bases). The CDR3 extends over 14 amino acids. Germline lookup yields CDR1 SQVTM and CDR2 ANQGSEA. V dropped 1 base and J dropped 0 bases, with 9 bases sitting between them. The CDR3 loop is CSVEASRVNTEAFF. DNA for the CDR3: TGCAGCGTTGAAGCAAGCAGGGTGAACACTGAAGCTTTCTTT.

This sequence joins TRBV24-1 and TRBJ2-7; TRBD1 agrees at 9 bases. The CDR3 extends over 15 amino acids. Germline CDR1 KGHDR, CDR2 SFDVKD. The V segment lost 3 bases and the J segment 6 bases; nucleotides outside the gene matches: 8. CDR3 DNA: TGTGCCACCAGTGATGGTGCAAACAGGGGGCGCGAGCAGTACTTC. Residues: CATSDGANRGREQYF.

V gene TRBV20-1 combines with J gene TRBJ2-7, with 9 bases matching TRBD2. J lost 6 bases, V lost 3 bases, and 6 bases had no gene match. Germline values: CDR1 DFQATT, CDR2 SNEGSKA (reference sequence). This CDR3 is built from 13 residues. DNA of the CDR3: TGCAGTGCTAGTATGTTAGCGGGAGTCGAGCAGTACTTC. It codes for CSASMLAGVEQYF.

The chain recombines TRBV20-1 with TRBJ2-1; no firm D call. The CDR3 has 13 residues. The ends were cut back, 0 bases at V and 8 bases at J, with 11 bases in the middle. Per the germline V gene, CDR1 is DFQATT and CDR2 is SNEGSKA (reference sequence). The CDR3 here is CSARDVQLDEQFF. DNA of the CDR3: TGCAGTGCTAGAGATGTACAGCTCGATGAGCAGTTCTTC.

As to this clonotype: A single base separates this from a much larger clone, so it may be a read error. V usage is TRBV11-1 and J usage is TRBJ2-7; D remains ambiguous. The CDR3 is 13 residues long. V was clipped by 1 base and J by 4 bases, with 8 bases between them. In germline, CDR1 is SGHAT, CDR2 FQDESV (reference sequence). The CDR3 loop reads CASSLEIVYEQYF. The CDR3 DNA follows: TGTGCCAGCAGCTTAGAGATCGTATACGAGCAGTACTTC. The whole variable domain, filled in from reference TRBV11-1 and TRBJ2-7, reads EAEVAQSPRYKITEKSQAVAFWCDPISGHATLYWYRQILGQGPELLVQFQDESVVDDSQLPKDRFSAERLKGVDSTLKIQPAELGDSAMYLCASSLEIVYEQYFGPGTRLTVT.

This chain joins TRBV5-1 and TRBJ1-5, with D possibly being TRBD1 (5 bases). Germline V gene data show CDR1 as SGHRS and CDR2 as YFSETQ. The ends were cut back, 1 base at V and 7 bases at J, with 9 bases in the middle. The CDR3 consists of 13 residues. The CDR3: CASSLFWDQPQHF. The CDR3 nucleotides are TGCGCCAGCAGCTTGTTCTGGGACCAGCCCCAGCATTTT.